These 30 T cell receptor beta chains originate from one sample sequenced in a study of early stage breast cancer tumors. Produced via immunoSEQ multiplex PCR; TCRdb's table is partial and in-frame only. The profile shows around 14,000 clones, 79% of them singletons. The sequencing sample was made of normal breast tissue next to the tumor. All receptors derive from a person aged 45-60 years with breast cancer.

This clone was counted only a few times. The junction departs from the called germline gene at one end, perhaps through a read error. The J gene is TRBJ2-2, the V gene TRBV7-7, with D possibly matching TRBD2 (6 bases). The CDR3 consists of 13 residues. Germline CDR1 is SSHAT and CDR2 is FNYEAQ (reference sequence). The CDR3 DNA follows: TGTGCTAGCAGCTTATCGGGGGCCGGGGAGCTGTTTTTT. This translates into CASSLSGAGELFF.

This chain links TRBV2 with TRBJ1-3; TRBD1 might be the D (5 bases). This CDR3 is built from 15 residues. Germline V lookup: CDR1 SNHLY, CDR2 FYNNEI. V shed 5 bases and J shed 0 bases, with 11 bases lying between them. Here the CDR3 reads CASSRDVSSGNTIYF. The CDR3 DNA follows: TGTGCCAGCAGTAGGGACGTAAGCTCTGGAAACACCATATATTTT.

The chain couples TRBV6-5 to TRBJ1-1; TRBD1 matches 8 bases. V shed 0 bases, J shed 0 bases, and the junction held 3 bases outside the gene matches. This CDR3 spans 16 amino acids. Germline loops: CDR1 MNHEY, CDR2 SVGAGI. CDR3 region: CASSYSQGAMNTEAFF. The CDR3 coding sequence is TGTGCCAGCAGTTACTCGCAGGGGGCCATGAACACTGAAGCTTTCTTT.

The rearrangement joins TRBV10-3 to TRBJ2-3; 7 nucleotides line up with TRBD1. The J segment lost 2 bases and the V segment lost 7 bases, leaving 9 bases of the junction unmatched. CDR1 ENHRY and CDR2 SYGVKD come from the germline V gene. The CDR3 is 15 residues long. CDR3 bases: TGTGCCATCACCCGAAACGACAGGGCCACAGATACGCAGTATTTT. It is translated as CAITRNDRATDTQYF.

This chain joins TRBV7-3 and TRBJ2-1, with D perhaps TRBD2 (6 bases). The germline gives CDR1 SGHTA, CDR2 FQGTGA. The germline V and J ends were trimmed by 4 bases and 9 bases, with 16 bases remaining between them. This CDR3 spans 14 amino acids. The CDR3 DNA reads as TGTGCCAGCAGCTCACGCTCTGACGGGGGTGAGCAGTTCTTC. Its translation is CASSSRSDGGEQFF. Full variable domain (remainder filled in from reference TRBV7-3 and TRBJ2-1): GAGVSQTPSNKVTEKGKYVELRCDPISGHTALYWYRQSLGQGPEFLIYFQGTGAADDSGLPNDRFFAVRPEGSVSTLKIQRTERGDSAVYLCASSSRSDGGEQFFGPGTRLTVL.

This chain links TRBV7-2 with TRBJ2-3; 10 nucleotides line up with TRBD2. The junction had 9 bases not matched to a gene; V was cut back by 3 bases and J by 6 bases. Germline V gene lookup returns CDR1 SGHTA and CDR2 FQGNSA. This CDR3 comprises 16 residues. The CDR3 sequence: CASSFRAGGPGDTQYF. CDR3 nucleotides: TGTGCCAGCAGCTTTAGAGCGGGGGGGCCAGGGGATACGCAGTATTTT. Using reference TRBV7-2 and TRBJ2-3 for the parts outside the CDR3, the full variable domain is GAGVSQSPSNKVTEKGKDVELRCDPISGHTALYWYRQSLGQGLEFLIYFQGNSAPDKSGLPSDRFSAERTGGSVSTLTIQRTQQEDSAVYLCASSFRAGGPGDTQYFGPGTRLTVL.

The rearrangement links TRBV4-2 to TRBJ2-3; 8 bases align to TRBD2. Trimming took 1 base from V and 0 from J; bases not matched to a gene: 6. CDR1 is LGHNA and CDR2 is YNFKEQ in the germline V gene. The CDR3 totals 17 residues. CDR3 nucleotide sequence: TGTGCCAGCAGCCAAGGACTTAGCGGGGCTAGCACAGATACGCAGTATTTT. Protein: CASSQGLSGASTDTQYF.

The chain is built from TRBV7-9 and TRBJ2-1; D not resolved. The V and J ends lost 1 base and 7 bases respectively, with 5 bases between them. CDR1 and CDR2 from the germline V gene are SEHNR and FQNEAQ (reference sequence). The CDR3 has 12 amino acids. The DNA for the CDR3 is TGTGCCAGCAGCTTAGAAGCAAATGAGCAGTTCTTC. It yields the protein CASSLEANEQFF.

The chain links TRBV19 to TRBJ2-3; TRBD1 agrees at 8 bases. The V gene's germline CDR1 is LNHDA and CDR2 SQIVND (reference sequence). This CDR3 is 13 amino acids long. V gave up 9 bases and J gave up 5 bases; unmatched junction bases: 7. CDR3 region: CASLDRDLDTQYF. In DNA, the CDR3 is TGTGCCAGCTTGGACAGGGATTTAGATACGCAGTATTTT.

The chain combines TRBV5-1 with TRBJ1-5; the D is unclear. This CDR3 is built from 13 residues. The germline CDR1 and CDR2 sequences are SGHRS and YFSETQ. V gave up 0 bases and J gave up 1 base, with 2 bases separating them. CDR3 in DNA: TGCGCCAGCAGCTTGGGGAGCAATCAGCCCCAGCATTTT. Its translation is CASSLGSNQPQHF.

The chain couples TRBV7-6 to TRBJ2-5, with a possible D match to TRBD1 (6 bases). Germline V gives CDR1 SGHVS, CDR2 FNYEAQ. Trimming left V 6 bases short and J 5 bases short, with 16 bases between. The CDR3 contains 14 residues. The CDR3 bases are TGTGCCAGCAGTCATACACAGGGTTGGGAGACCCAGTACTTC. Translating it yields CASSHTQGWETQYF.

The chain joins TRBV5-1 to TRBJ2-1, with 11 bases lining up with TRBD2. The CDR3 extends over 18 amino acids. V shed 4 bases and J 8 bases; nucleotides not matched to a gene: 17. CDR1 and CDR2 from the germline V gene are SGHRS and YFSETQ. In DNA, the CDR3 is TGCGCCAGCAGCCTGGTGAGACTAGCGGGGTCAAAAGCGGATGAGCAGTTCTTC. Translation: CASSLVRLAGSKADEQFF.

This clone was counted a single time. V gene TRBV7-6 combines with J gene TRBJ1-3; no clear D. The V end was cut by 7 bases, the J end by 2 bases, with 12 bases between. Germline values: CDR1 SGHVS, CDR2 FNYEAQ. The length of the CDR3 is 14 residues. The CDR3 nucleotides are TGTGCCAGCACCTCTCCCGGGGCTGGAAACACCATATATTTT. Translated, it gives CASTSPGAGNTIYF.

This sequence joins TRBV7-4 and TRBJ1-5; TRBD1 is a possible D gene (6 bases). The CDR3 runs to 19 residues. Trimming pared 3 bases from V and 0 bases from J, leaving 21 bases between. The germline V gene has CDR1 SGHVT and CDR2 SQSDAQ. CDR3 residues: CASSFQSHQGNYSNQPQHF. The CDR3 bases are TGTGCCAGCAGCTTCCAATCCCATCAGGGGAATTATAGCAATCAGCCCCAGCATTTT. The full variable domain, with the rest looked up from reference TRBV7-4 and TRBJ1-5, is GAGVSQSPRYKVAKRGRDVALRCDSISGHVTLYWYRQTLGQGSEVLTYSQSDAQRDKSGRPSGRFSAERPERSVSTLKIQRTEQGDSAVYLCASSFQSHQGNYSNQPQHFGDGTRLSIL.

The chain carries TRBV11-2 and TRBJ2-2; 8 nucleotides align to TRBD1. The CDR3 runs to 15 residues. Trimming took 3 bases from V and 1 from J; bases not matched to a gene: 1. Per germline, CDR1 SGHAT and CDR2 FQNNGV. The CDR3 coding sequence is TGTGCCAGCAGCTTCGGGACAGGGAACACCGGGGAGCTGTTTTTT. Residues: CASSFGTGNTGELFF. Based on the CDR3 plus reference TRBV11-2 and TRBJ2-2, the full variable domain is EAGVAQSPRYKIIEKRQSVAFWCNPISGHATLYWYQQILGQGPKLLIQFQNNGVVDDSQLPKDRFSAERLKGVDSTLKIQPAKLEDSAVYLCASSFGTGNTGELFFGEGSRLTVL.

This clone appeared a single time. The chain is built from TRBV5-1 and TRBJ2-5; 7 nucleotides align to TRBD1. Germline V gene sequence: CDR1 SGHRS, CDR2 YFSETQ. The CDR3 runs to 15 residues. J gave up 7 bases and V 0 bases, and 9 bases lay outside the gene matches. In DNA, the CDR3 is TGCGCCAGCAGCTTGGGAACATTGACAGGGTTGACCCAGTACTTC. This gives the protein CASSLGTLTGLTQYF.

This clone was observed a single time. The gene calls are TRBV27 and TRBJ2-3; D ambiguous. The germline gives CDR1 MNHEY, CDR2 SMNVEV (reference sequence). Trimming stripped 4 bases from V and 4 bases from J, with 15 bases between. The CDR3 runs to 15 residues. The CDR3 protein is CASSSLNFASDTQYF. CDR3 nucleotides: TGTGCCAGCAGTTCCCTTAACTTTGCATCAGATACGCAGTATTTT.

This clone has just a few counts. This chain links TRBV19 with TRBJ1-6, with TRBD1 identical over 7 bases. The CDR3 extends over 14 amino acids. In germline, CDR1 is LNHDA, CDR2 SQIVND (reference sequence). Losses at the gene ends were 7 bases for V and 7 bases for J; bases not matched to a gene: 7. The CDR3 reads CASTTSRGNSPLHF. The CDR3 DNA follows: TGTGCCAGTACCACCTCCAGGGGGAATTCACCCCTCCACTTT.

For this clone: The junction does not match germline at one end; this may be a read error. This chain links TRBV7-7 with TRBJ2-5; D call uncertain. The CDR3 runs to 12 residues. CDR1 is SSHAT, CDR2 FNYEAQ, per germline (reference sequence). CDR3 sequence (DNA): TGTGCTAGCAGCACCGATCAAGAGACCCAGTACTTC. This gives the protein CASSTDQETQYF.

This chain uses TRBV9 with TRBJ2-7, with 7 bases fitting TRBD1. Germline trimming cut 2 bases from V and 0 bases from J; bases unmatched to any gene: 5. Germline CDR1 and CDR2: SGDLS and YYNGEE. The CDR3 consists of 15 residues. The CDR3 DNA follows: TGTGCCAGCAGCGTCGGACAGGATGCCTCCTACGAGCAGTACTTC. This encodes CASSVGQDASYEQYF.

The rearrangement links TRBV7-2 to TRBJ2-7; maybe TRBD1 (5 bases). The CDR3 is 14 amino acids. The V end was cut by 6 bases, the J end by 3 bases, with 15 bases between. Germline lookup yields CDR1 SGHTA and CDR2 FQGNSA. CDR3 DNA: TGTGCCAGCAGGGCAGGGTCACAGTTCTACGAGCAGTACTTC. Encoded protein: CASRAGSQFYEQYF.

This clone was counted once. V is TRBV7-8 and J is TRBJ2-5; 8 bases are a match to TRBD2. The CDR3 sequence is 13 residues long. The germline V gene has CDR1 SGHVS and CDR2 FQNEAQ. Germline trimming cut 6 bases from V and 7 bases from J; bases unmatched to any gene: 7. In DNA form, the CDR3 reads TGTGCCAGCAGGACGGGGGGGCCGGGGACCCAGTACTTC. Translation gives CASRTGGPGTQYF.

This clone turned up a few times. This chain links TRBV25-1 with TRBJ1-1; no definite D call. The CDR3 is 16 amino acids. Germline-derived CDR1 and CDR2 are MGHDK and SYGVNS. The V gene lost 1 base and the J gene lost 3 bases, with 15 bases spanning the gap. CDR3 region: CASSEWTQLRDTEAFF. The CDR3 DNA reads TGTGCCAGCAGTGAATGGACTCAACTTCGGGACACTGAAGCTTTCTTT.

CDR3 DNA sequence: TGTGCCAGCAGCTTAGTCGGACAGAGTAACTATGGCTACACCTTC. Protein product: CASSLVGQSNYGYTF. V usage is TRBV7-2 and J usage is TRBJ1-2, with TRBD1 as a possible D gene (6 bases). Germline V gives CDR1 SGHTA, CDR2 FQGNSA. V lost 1 base to trimming and J lost 1 base, with 10 bases between them. CDR3 size: 15 residues.

This chain links TRBV2 with TRBJ1-4, with D possibly being TRBD1 (5 bases). The CDR3 is 14 residues long. Deletions cut 8 bases from V and 2 bases from J, with 12 bases between. Germline lookup yields CDR1 SNHLY and CDR2 FYNNEI. As DNA, the CDR3 is TGTGCCAGCCGTCCGACAGACACTAATGAAAAACTGTTTTTT. Translation gives CASRPTDTNEKLFF.

This clone has more than one count but fewer than ten. The genes are TRBV30 and TRBJ1-6; 7 positions match TRBD1. Germline lookup yields CDR1 GTSNPN and CDR2 SVGIG (reference sequence). This CDR3 spans 14 amino acids. V shed 0 bases, J shed 13 bases, and the junction held 9 bases outside the gene matches. In DNA, the CDR3 is TGTGCCTGGAGTGTGGCAGGGGGATCGGGGCCCCTCCACTTT. Translation gives CAWSVAGGSGPLHF. Filled out from reference TRBV30 and TRBJ1-6, the complete variable domain reads SQTIHQWPATLVQPVGSPLSLECTVEGTSNPNLYWYRQAAGRGLQLLFYSVGIGQISSEVPQNLSASRPQDRQFILSSKKLLLSDSGFYLCAWSVAGGSGPLHFGNGTRLTVT.

This sequence joins TRBV19 and TRBJ2-2, with a weak D call TRBD2 (5 bases). Germline V gene data show CDR1 as LNHDA and CDR2 as SQIVND (reference sequence). The germline V and J ends were trimmed by 3 bases and 0 bases, with 11 bases remaining between them. CDR3 length: 16 residues. CDR3 nucleotides: TGTGCCAGTAGTATCGCTACGGGGTCGAACACCGGGGAGCTGTTTTTT. Protein sequence: CASSIATGSNTGELFF.

This rearrangement joins TRBV27 to TRBJ2-5; D may be TRBD2 (7 bases). The length of the CDR3 is 16 residues. Germline V gene data show CDR1 as MNHEY and CDR2 as SMNVEV (reference sequence). The V gene lost 3 bases and the J gene lost 5 bases, with 19 bases spanning the gap. In DNA, the CDR3 is TGTGCCAGCAGTTTGCACCTGGCGGGGGCGATTGAGACCCAGTACTTC. This translates into CASSLHLAGAIETQYF.

CDR3 DNA sequence: TGTGCCAGCAGTTTCAATGATGGCAGGGGGCGCTTCTATGGCTACACCTTC. This encodes CASSFNDGRGRFYGYTF. The J gene is TRBJ1-2, the V gene TRBV27; 8 nucleotides match TRBD1. This CDR3 is 17 amino acids long. V shed 3 bases and J 4 bases; nucleotides not matched to a gene: 13. Germline V gene lookup returns CDR1 MNHEY and CDR2 SMNVEV (reference sequence).

The V and J genes are TRBV7-9 and TRBJ2-7; 7 nucleotides line up with TRBD1. With V trimmed by 2 bases and J by 1 base, 2 bases remained unmatched. CDR1 is SEHNR and CDR2 is FQNEAQ in the germline V gene (reference sequence). The CDR3 length is 14 residues. CDR3 region: CASSLLTGSYEQYF. In DNA form, the CDR3 reads TGTGCCAGCAGCTTATTGACAGGGTCCTACGAGCAGTACTTC.